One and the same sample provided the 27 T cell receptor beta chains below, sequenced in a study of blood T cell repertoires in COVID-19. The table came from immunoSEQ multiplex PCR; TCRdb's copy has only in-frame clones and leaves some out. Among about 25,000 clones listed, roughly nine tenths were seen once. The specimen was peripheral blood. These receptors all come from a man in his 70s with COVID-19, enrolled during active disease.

The CDR3 DNA reads as TGTGCCAGCAGCTTAGTTGAGGGAGGACAGGGAAGCGATGAGCAGTTCTTC. It yields the protein CASSLVEGGQGSDEQFF. The chain has TRBV7-9 and TRBJ2-1, with TRBD1 identical over 8 bases. Trimming removed 1 base from V and 8 bases from J; junction bases left unmatched: 13. Per the germline V gene, CDR1 is SEHNR and CDR2 is FQNEAQ (reference sequence). CDR3 length: 17 amino acids.

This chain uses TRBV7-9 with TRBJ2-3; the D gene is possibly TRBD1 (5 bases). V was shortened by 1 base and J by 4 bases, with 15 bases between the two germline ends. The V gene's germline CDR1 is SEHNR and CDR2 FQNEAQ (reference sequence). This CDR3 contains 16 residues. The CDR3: CASSLDMTVRADTQYF. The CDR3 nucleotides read TGTGCCAGCAGCTTAGACATGACAGTCAGAGCAGATACGCAGTATTTT. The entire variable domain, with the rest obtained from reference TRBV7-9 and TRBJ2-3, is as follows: DTGVSQNPRHKITKRGQNVTFRCDPISEHNRLYWYRQTLGQGPEFLTYFQNEAQLEKSRLLSDRFSAERPKGSFSTLEIQRTEQGDSAMYLCASSLDMTVRADTQYFGPGTRLTVL.

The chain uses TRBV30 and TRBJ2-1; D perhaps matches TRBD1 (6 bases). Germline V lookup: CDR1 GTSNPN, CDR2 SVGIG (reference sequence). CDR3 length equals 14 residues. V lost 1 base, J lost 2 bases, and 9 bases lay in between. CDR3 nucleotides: TGTGCCTGGAGTGAGGACAGCCCCTACAATGAGCAGTTCTTC. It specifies CAWSEDSPYNEQFF.

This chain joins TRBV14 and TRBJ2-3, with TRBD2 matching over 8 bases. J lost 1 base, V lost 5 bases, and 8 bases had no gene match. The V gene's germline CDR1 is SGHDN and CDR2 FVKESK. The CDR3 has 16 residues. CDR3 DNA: TGTGCCAGCAGCTTACCGATGACTAGCGGCACAGATACGCAGTATTTT. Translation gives CASSLPMTSGTDTQYF.

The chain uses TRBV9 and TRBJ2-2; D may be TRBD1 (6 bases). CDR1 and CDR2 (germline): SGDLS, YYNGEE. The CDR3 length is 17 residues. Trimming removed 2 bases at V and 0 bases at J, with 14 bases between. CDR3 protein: CASSVSRDRPNTGELFF. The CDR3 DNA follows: TGTGCCAGCAGCGTGAGTCGAGACAGGCCGAACACCGGGGAGCTGTTTTTT.

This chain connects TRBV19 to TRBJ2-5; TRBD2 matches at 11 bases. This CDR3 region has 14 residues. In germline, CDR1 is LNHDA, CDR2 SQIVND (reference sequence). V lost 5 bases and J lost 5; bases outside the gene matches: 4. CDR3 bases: TGTGCCAGTAGTTTTCGGACTAGCGGGGAGACCCAGTACTTC. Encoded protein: CASSFRTSGETQYF.

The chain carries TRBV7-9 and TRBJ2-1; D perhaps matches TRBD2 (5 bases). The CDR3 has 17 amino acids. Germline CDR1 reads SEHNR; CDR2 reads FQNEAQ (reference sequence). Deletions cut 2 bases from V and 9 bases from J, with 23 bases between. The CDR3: CASSLTGGPYGSGEQFF. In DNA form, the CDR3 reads TGTGCCAGCAGCTTAACTGGCGGGCCCTACGGTAGTGGTGAGCAGTTCTTC. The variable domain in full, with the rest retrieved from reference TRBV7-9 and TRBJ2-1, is DTGVSQNPRHKITKRGQNVTFRCDPISEHNRLYWYRQTLGQGPEFLTYFQNEAQLEKSRLLSDRFSAERPKGSFSTLEIQRTEQGDSAMYLCASSLTGGPYGSGEQFFGPGTRLTVL.

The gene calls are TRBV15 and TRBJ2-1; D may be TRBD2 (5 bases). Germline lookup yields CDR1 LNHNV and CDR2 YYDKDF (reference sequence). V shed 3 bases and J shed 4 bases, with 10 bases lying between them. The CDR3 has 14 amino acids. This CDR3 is CATSREVEYNEQFF. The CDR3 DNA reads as TGTGCCACCAGCAGGGAGGTAGAGTACAATGAGCAGTTCTTC. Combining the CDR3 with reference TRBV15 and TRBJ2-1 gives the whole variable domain DAMVIQNPRYQVTQFGKPVTLSCSQTLNHNVMYWYQQKSSQAPKLLFHYYDKDFNNEADTPDNFQSRRPNTSFCFLDIRSPGLGDTAMYLCATSREVEYNEQFFGPGTRLTVL.

CDR3 bases: TGCGCCAGCAGCTTGGGGGGCTCCCCGGAACTTAATGGCTACACCTTC. This gives the protein CASSLGGSPELNGYTF. V usage is TRBV5-1 and J usage is TRBJ1-2; maybe TRBD1 (5 bases). Germline assignment: CDR1 SGHRS and CDR2 YFSETQ. Trimming shortened V by 0 bases and J by 6 bases, and 18 bases separated the two germline ends. The CDR3 has 16 amino acids.

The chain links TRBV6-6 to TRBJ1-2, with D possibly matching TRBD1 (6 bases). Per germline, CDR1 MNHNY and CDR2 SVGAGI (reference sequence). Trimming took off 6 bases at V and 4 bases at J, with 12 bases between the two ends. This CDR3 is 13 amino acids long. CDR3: CASSLGAGYGYTF. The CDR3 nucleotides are TGTGCCAGCAGCCTGGGGGCCGGCTATGGCTACACCTTC.

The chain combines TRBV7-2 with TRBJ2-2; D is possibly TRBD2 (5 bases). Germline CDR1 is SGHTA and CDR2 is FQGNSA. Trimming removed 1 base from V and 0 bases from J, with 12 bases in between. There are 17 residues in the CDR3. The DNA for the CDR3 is TGTGCCAGCAGCTTAGGTTTTATGGGAGCGAACACCGGGGAGCTGTTTTTT. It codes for CASSLGFMGANTGELFF.

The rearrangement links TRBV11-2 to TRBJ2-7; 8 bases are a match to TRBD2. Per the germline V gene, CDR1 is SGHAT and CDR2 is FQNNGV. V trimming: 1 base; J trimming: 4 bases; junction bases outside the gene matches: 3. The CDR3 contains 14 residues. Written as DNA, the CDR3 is TGTGCCAGCAGCTTAGGGAGCGGGGGTTACGAGCAGTACTTC. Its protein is CASSLGSGGYEQYF.

Here the CDR3 reads CASSPQGSYEQYF. The CDR3 nucleotides are TGCGCCAGCAGTCCACAGGGAAGCTACGAGCAGTACTTC. The gene calls are TRBV10-1 and TRBJ2-7; possibly TRBD1 for D (6 bases). Trimming stripped 5 bases from V and 3 bases from J, with 11 bases between. Germline V gives CDR1 WNHNN, CDR2 SYGVQD (reference sequence). CDR3 size: 13 residues.

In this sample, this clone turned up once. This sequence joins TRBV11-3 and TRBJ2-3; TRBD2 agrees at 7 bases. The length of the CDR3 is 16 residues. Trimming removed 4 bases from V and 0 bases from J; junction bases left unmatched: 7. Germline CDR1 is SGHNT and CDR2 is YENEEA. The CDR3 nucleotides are TGTGCCAGCAGCTCCCAAGGAGCGGGGAGCACAGATACGCAGTATTTT. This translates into CASSSQGAGSTDTQYF.

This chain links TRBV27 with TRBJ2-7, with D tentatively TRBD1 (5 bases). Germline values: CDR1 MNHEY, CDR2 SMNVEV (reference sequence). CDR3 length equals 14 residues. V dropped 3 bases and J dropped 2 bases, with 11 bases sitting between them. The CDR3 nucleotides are TGTGCCAGCAGTTTTCTTGGGGCCGCCTACGAGCAGTACTTC. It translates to CASSFLGAAYEQYF.

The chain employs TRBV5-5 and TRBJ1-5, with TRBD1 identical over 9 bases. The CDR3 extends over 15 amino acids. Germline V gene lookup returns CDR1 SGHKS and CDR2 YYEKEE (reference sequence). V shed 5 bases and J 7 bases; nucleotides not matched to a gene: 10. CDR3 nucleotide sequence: TGTGCCAGCAGGCCGGGACAGGGAGGATGGCAGCCCCAGCATTTT. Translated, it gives CASRPGQGGWQPQHF.

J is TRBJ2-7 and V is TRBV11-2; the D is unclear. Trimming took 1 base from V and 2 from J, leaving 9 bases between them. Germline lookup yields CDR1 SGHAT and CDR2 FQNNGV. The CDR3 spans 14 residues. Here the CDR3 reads CASSLVMAPYEQYF. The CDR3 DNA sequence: TGTGCCAGCAGCTTAGTTATGGCCCCCTACGAGCAGTACTTC.

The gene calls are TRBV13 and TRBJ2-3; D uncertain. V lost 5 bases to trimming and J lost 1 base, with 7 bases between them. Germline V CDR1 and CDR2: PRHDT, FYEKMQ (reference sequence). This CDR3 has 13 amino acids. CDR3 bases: TGTGCCAGCAGCCTCCCCGGCACAGATACGCAGTATTTT. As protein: CASSLPGTDTQYF.

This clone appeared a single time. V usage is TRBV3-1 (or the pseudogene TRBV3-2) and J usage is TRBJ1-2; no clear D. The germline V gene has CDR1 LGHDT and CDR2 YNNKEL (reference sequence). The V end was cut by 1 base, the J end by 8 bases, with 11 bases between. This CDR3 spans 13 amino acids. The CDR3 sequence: CASSQGAAGGYTF. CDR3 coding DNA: TGTGCCAGCAGCCAAGGGGCGGCGGGAGGCTACACCTTC.

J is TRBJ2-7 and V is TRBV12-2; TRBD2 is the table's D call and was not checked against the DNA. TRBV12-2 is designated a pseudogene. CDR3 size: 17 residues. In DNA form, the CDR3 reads TGTGCAAGTCGCTTAGGACTAGCGGGGGGCCCCCGGGGCGAGCAGTACTTC. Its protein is CASRLGLAGGPRGEQYF.

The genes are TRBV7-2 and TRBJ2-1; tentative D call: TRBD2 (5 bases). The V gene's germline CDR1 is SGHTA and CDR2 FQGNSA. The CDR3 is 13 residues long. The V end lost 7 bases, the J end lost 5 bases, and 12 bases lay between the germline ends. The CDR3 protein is CASTRTVDNEQFF. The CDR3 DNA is TGTGCCAGCACCCGGACTGTAGACAATGAGCAGTTCTTC.

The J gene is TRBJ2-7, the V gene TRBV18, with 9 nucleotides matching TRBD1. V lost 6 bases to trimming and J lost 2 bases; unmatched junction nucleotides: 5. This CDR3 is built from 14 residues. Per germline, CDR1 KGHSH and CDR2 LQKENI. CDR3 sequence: CASSAGTGPYEQYF. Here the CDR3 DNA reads TGTGCCAGCTCGGCCGGGACAGGGCCCTACGAGCAGTACTTC. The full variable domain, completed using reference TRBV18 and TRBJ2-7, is NAGVMQNPRHLVRRRGQEARLRCSPMKGHSHVYWYRQLPEEGLKFMVYLQKENIIDESGMPKERFSAEFPKEGPSILRIQQVVRGDSAAYFCASSAGTGPYEQYFGPGTRLTVT.

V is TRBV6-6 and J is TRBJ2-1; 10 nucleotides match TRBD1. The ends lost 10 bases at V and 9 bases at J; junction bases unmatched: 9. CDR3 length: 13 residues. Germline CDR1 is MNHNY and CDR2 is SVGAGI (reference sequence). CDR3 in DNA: TGTGCCACCAGGACAGGGGGAATGGCTGAGCAGTTCTTC. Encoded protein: CATRTGGMAEQFF.

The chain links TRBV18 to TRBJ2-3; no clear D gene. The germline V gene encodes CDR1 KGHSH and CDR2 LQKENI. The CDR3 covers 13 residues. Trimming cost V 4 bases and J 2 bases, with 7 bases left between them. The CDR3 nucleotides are TGTGCCAGCTCACAAAAGCTCACAGATACGCAGTATTTT. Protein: CASSQKLTDTQYF. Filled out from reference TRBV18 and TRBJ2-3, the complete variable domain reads NAGVMQNPRHLVRRRGQEARLRCSPMKGHSHVYWYRQLPEEGLKFMVYLQKENIIDESGMPKERFSAEFPKEGPSILRIQQVVRGDSAAYFCASSQKLTDTQYFGPGTRLTVL.

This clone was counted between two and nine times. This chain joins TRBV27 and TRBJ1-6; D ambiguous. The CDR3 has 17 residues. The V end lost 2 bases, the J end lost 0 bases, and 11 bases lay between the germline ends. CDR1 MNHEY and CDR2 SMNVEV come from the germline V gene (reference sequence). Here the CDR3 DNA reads TGTGCCAGCAGTTTACTAGGTCGGAGCTCCTATAATTCACCCCTCCACTTT. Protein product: CASSLLGRSSYNSPLHF.

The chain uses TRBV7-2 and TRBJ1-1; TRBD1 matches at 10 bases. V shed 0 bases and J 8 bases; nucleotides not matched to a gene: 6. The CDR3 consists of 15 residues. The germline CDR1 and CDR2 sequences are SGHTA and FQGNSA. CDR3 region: CASSLARDRGREAFF. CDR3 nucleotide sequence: TGTGCCAGCAGCTTAGCCCGGGACAGGGGAAGGGAAGCTTTCTTT.

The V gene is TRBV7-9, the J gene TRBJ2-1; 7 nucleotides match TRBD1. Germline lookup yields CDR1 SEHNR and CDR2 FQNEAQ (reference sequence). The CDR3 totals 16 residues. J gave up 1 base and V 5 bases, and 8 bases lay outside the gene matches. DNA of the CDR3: TGTGCCAGCAGCGAAAGGGGGCTCTTGTCCTACAATGAGCAGTTCTTC. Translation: CASSERGLLSYNEQFF.